The rows below give T cell receptor beta chains drawn from one sample of a study of vaccination and CD4 T cells after COVID-19. TCRdb reprocessed the PCR reads with MiXCR, giving one entry per CDR3 protein. The table records about 21,000 distinct CDR3 sequences, roughly half of them present only once. For these receptors, no antigen is known. The material sequenced was CD4+ T cells from blood, cultured in vitro. The receptors originated from a human donor who had recovered from COVID-19. Each CDR3 is given with its conserved first and last residue. Each record gives: V gene, D gene, clone size, J gene, CDR3 DNA, CDR3 protein. A D gene is named only where the DNA matches it firmly. Rows give clone size only sometimes, using once, few, many, or a class for an expanded clone.

TRBV20-1	-	-	TRBJ2-3	TGCAGTGCTCAGGGGGAGGGAGACGGCACAGATACGCAGTATTTT	CSAQGEGDGTDTQYF
TRBV7-2	-	-	TRBJ1-2	TGTGCCAGCAGCTTAGGAGCAGGGAACTATGGCTACACCTTC	CASSLGAGNYGYTF
TRBV6-5	-	few	TRBJ1-6	TGTGCCAGCAGTTACGGTTTGTTCCCGGAAGGGAGTAATTCACCCCTCCACTTT	CASSYGLFPEGSNSPLHF
TRBV6-1	-	-	TRBJ2-2	TGTGCCAGCAGTCGGGAAACCGGGGAGCTGTTTTTT	CASSRETGELFF
TRBV20-1	-	-	TRBJ2-7	TGCAGTGCTAGTGCTGCGGGGTCTCTTTTACAGCAGCAGTACTTC	CSASAAGSLLQQQYF
TRBV7-9	-	once	TRBJ1-1	TGTGCCAGCAGCTTAGAGGGCAACATGAACACTGAAGCTTTCTTT	CASSLEGNMNTEAFF
TRBV20-1	TRBD1	few	TRBJ2-7	TGCAGTGCTAGTTGGGACAGGGATACCTACGAGCAGTACTTC	CSASWDRDTYEQYF
TRBV20-1	-	-	TRBJ2-7	TGCAGTGCTAGAGGTCGGTGGGGGAGAAGGGGCGAGCAGTACTTC	CSARGRWGRRGEQYF
TRBV28	TRBD2	-	TRBJ2-3	TGTGCCAGCAGACCTTGGACGGGAGCGGGAGACGGAGCTGATACGCAGTATTTT	CASRPWTGAGDGADTQYF
TRBV6-4	-	-	TRBJ1-5	TGTGCCAGCAGTGACAGACCTAATCAGCCCCAGCATTTT	CASSDRPNQPQHF
TRBV20-1	TRBD2	-	TRBJ2-3	TGCAGTGCTAGAGCTAGCGGGAGGGCCGTCACAGATACGCAGTATTTT	CSARASGRAVTDTQYF
TRBV7-9	-	-	TRBJ1-2	TGTGCCAGCAGCTCTGGGACGGGAAACTATGGCTACACCTTC	CASSSGTGNYGYTF
TRBV7-2	TRBD2	-	TRBJ2-3	TGTGCCAGCAGCTTATTCCATCTAGCGGGAGGCTCGGAGGTATTT	CASSLFHLAGGSEVF
TRBV10-3	TRBD1	few	TRBJ1-2	TGTGCCATCAGTGAGGACCTCACAGGGGTAGGGTATGGCTACACCTTC	CAISEDLTGVGYGYTF
TRBV20-1	TRBD1	few	TRBJ1-2	TGCAGTGCCAGGAGCGGGACAGGGGGCGAGTATGGCTACACCTTC	CSARSGTGGEYGYTF
TRBV11-3	TRBD2	few	TRBJ2-3	TGTGCCAGCAGCTACCTTGGACTAGCGGGCACAGATACGCAGTATTTT	CASSYLGLAGTDTQYF
TRBV20-1	-	-	TRBJ1-6	TGCAGTGCTAGAGTAGCGAGTGGGGGTAATTCACCCCTCCACTTT	CSARVASGGNSPLHF
TRBV27	TRBD1	few	TRBJ2-1	TGTGCCAGCAGTTTCGGCAGGGGGCGAAGGCAGTTCTTC	CASSFGRGRRQFF